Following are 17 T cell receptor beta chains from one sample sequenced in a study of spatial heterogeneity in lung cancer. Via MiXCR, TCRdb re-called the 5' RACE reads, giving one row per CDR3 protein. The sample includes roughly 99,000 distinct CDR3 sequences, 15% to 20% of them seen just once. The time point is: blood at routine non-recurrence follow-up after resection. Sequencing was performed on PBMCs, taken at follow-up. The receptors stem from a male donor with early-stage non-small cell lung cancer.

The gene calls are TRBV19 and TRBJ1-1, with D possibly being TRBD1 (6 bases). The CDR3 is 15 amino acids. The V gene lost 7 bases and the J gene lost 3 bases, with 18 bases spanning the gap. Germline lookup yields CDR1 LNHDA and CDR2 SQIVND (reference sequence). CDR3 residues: CASISLGQYHTEAFF. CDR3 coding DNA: TGTGCCAGTATCTCCCTAGGACAGTACCACACTGAAGCTTTCTTT.

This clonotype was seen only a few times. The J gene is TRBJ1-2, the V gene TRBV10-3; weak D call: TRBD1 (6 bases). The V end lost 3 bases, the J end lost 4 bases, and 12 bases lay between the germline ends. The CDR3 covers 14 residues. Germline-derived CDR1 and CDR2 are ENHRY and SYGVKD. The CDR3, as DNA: TGTGCCATCAGTGAACAGGGACTGCTCTATGGCTACACCTTC. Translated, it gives CAISEQGLLYGYTF.

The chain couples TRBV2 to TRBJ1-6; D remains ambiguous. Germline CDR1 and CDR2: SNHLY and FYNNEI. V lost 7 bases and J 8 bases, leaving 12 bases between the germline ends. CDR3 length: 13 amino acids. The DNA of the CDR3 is TGTGCCAGCAAGTCACAGCCTGATTCACCCCTCCACTTT. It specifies CASKSQPDSPLHF. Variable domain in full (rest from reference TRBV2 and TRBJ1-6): EPEVTQTPSHQVTQMGQEVILRCVPISNHLYFYWYRQILGQKVEFLVSFYNNEISEKSEIFDDQFSVERPDGSNFTLKIRSTKLEDSAMYFCASKSQPDSPLHFGNGTRLTVT.

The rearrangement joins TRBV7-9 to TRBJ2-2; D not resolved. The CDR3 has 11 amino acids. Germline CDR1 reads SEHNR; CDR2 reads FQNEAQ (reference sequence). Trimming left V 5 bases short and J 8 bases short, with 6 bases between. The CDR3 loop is CASSPPGELFF. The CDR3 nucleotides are TGTGCCAGCAGCCCCCCGGGGGAGCTGTTTTTT.

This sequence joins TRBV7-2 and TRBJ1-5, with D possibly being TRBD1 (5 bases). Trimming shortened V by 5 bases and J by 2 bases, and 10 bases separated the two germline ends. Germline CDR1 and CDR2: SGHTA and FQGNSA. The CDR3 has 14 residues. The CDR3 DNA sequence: TGTGCCAGCAGCGCCCGGGACGGCAATCAGCCCCAGCATTTT. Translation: CASSARDGNQPQHF. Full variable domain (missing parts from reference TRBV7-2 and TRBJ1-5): GAGVSQSPSNKVTEKGKDVELRCDPISGHTALYWYRQSLGQGLEFLIYFQGNSAPDKSGLPSDRFSAERTGGSVSTLTIQRTQQEDSAVYLCASSARDGNQPQHFGDGTRLSIL.

In DNA form, the CDR3 reads TGCAGTGCTAGAGGGAACAGGGCGCCCTACGAGCAGTACTTC. It specifies CSARGNRAPYEQYF. The chain employs TRBV20-1 and TRBJ2-7; TRBD1 is a possible D gene (6 bases). The V gene's germline CDR1 is DFQATT and CDR2 SNEGSKA (reference sequence). The length of the CDR3 is 14 residues. Trimming left V 1 base short and J 2 bases short, with 12 bases between.

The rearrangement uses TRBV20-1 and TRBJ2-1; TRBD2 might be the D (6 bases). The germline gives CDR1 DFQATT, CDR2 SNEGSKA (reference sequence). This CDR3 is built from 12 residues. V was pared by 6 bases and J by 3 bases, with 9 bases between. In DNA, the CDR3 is TGCAGTGCCCAGACTAGCTACAATGAGCAGTTCTTC. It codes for CSAQTSYNEQFF.

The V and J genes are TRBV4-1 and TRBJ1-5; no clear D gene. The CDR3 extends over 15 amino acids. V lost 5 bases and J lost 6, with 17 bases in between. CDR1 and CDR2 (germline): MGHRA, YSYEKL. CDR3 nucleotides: TGCGCCAGCAGCTCGGCAGGCACCTGGGGTCAGCCCCAGCATTTT. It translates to CASSSAGTWGQPQHF.

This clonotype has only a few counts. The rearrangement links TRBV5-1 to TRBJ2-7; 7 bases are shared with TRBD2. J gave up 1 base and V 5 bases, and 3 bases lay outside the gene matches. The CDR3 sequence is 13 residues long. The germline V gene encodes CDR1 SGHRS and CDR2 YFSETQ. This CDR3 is CASSRTRSYEQYF. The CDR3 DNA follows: TGCGCCAGCAGTAGGACTAGGTCCTACGAGCAGTACTTC.

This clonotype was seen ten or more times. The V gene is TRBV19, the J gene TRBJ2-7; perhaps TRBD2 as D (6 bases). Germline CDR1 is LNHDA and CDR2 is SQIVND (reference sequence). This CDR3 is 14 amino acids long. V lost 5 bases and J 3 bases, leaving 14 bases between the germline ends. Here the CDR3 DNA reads TGTGCCAGTAGTGACCGGGCGGGAATCTACGAGCAGTACTTC. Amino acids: CASSDRAGIYEQYF.

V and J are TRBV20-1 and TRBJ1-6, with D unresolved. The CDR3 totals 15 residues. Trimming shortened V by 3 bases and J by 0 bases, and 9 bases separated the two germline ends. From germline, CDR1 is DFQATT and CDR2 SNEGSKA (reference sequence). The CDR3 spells CSASPRSSYNSPLHF. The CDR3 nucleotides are TGCAGTGCTAGCCCGAGGAGCTCCTATAATTCACCCCTCCACTTT.

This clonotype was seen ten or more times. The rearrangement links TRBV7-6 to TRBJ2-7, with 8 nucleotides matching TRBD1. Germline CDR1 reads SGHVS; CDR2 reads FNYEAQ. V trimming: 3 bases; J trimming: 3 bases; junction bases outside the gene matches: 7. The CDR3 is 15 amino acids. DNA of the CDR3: TGTGCCAGCAGCTTGGAACCGGGACAGGTCTACGAGCAGTACGTC. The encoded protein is CASSLEPGQVYEQYV.

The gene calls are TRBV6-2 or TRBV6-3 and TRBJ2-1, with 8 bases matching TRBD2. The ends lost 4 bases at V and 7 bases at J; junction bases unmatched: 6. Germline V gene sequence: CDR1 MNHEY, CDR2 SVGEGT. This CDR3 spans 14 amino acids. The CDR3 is CASSSGGPRNEQFF. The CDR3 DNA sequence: TGTGCCAGCAGTTCGGGAGGGCCAAGGAATGAGCAGTTCTTC.

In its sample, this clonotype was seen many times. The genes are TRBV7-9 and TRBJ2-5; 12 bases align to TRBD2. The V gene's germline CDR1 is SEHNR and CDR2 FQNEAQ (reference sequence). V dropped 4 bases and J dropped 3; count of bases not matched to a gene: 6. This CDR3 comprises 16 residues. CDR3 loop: CASSSLTSGGEETQYF. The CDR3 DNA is TGTGCCAGCAGCTCGCTGACTAGCGGGGGAGAAGAGACCCAGTACTTC.

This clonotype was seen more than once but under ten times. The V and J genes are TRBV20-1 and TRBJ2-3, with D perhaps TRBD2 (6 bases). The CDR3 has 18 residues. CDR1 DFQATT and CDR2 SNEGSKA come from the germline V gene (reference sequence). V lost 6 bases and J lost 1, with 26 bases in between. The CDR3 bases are TGCAGTGCAAGGCCGGGACTCACTAGCCGAGGGGGCACAGATACGCAGTATTTT. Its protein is CSARPGLTSRGGTDTQYF.

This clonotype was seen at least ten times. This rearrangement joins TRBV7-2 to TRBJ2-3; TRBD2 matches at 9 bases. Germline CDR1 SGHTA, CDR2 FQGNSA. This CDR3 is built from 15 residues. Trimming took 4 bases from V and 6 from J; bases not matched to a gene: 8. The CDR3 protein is CASSSSGTSRDTQYF. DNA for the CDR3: TGTGCCAGCAGCTCTAGCGGGACTTCACGGGATACGCAGTATTTT.

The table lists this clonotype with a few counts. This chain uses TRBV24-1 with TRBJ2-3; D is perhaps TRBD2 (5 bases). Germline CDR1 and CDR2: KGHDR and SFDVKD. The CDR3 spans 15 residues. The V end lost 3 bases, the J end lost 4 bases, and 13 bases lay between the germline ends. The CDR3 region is CATSDLTSGADTQYF. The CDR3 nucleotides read TGTGCCACCAGTGATCTTACATCCGGGGCAGATACGCAGTATTTT.